Each of the 27 T cell receptor beta chains below was sequenced from the same sample in a study of blood T cell repertoires in COVID-19. The protocol was immunoSEQ multiplex PCR, while the TCRdb copy is restricted to in-frame clones and leaves out a portion. The sample carries approximately 94,000 clones, about nine tenths recorded once. The specimen was peripheral blood. These receptors were collected from a man between 50 and 59 years old with active COVID-19.

This clone was seen more than once but under ten times. The chain combines TRBV7-2 with TRBJ2-5; possibly TRBD2 for D (5 bases). The CDR3 is 14 amino acids. V lost 1 base, J lost 5 bases, and 11 bases lay in between. Germline V gene lookup returns CDR1 SGHTA and CDR2 FQGNSA. CDR3 region: CASSLGRAGETQYF. DNA of the CDR3: TGTGCCAGCAGCTTAGGGCGGGCGGGTGAGACCCAGTACTTC.

This chain joins TRBV7-2 and TRBJ2-2, with 9 positions matching TRBD2. CDR3 length equals 18 residues. Germline assignment: CDR1 SGHTA and CDR2 FQGNSA. V lost 2 bases to trimming and J lost 6 bases; unmatched junction nucleotides: 13. The CDR3 here is CASSLNPAAGGRAGELFF. In nucleotides, the CDR3 is TGTGCCAGCAGCTTAAACCCGGCAGCGGGAGGTAGGGCCGGGGAGCTGTTTTTT.

This rearrangement joins TRBV6-5 to TRBJ1-1, with D possibly TRBD1 on 6 matching bases. Trimming shortened V by 7 bases and J by 7 bases, and 19 bases separated the two germline ends. The CDR3 loop spans 14 amino acids. CDR1 and CDR2 from the germline V gene are MNHEY and SVGAGI. The CDR3 reads CASTKPRGAFEAFF. The DNA of the CDR3 is TGTGCCAGCACAAAACCTCGGGGGGCCTTTGAAGCTTTCTTT.

V is TRBV28 and J is TRBJ1-6; D remains ambiguous. V was cut by 3 bases and J by 6 bases, with 9 bases left in between. CDR3 size: 14 residues. Germline CDR1 reads MDHEN; CDR2 reads SYDVKM. The CDR3 region is CASSLLETNSPLHF. DNA for the CDR3: TGTGCCAGCAGTTTGCTAGAAACTAATTCACCCCTCCACTTT.

For the CDR3, the DNA is TGCGCCAGCCTGCAGGACTTTGCTAGCGGCGAGCAGTACGTC. It yields the protein CASLQDFASGEQYV. This rearrangement joins TRBV10-2 to TRBJ2-7, with 7 bases aligning to TRBD2. The germline V gene has CDR1 WSHSY and CDR2 SAAADI. The V and J ends lost 8 bases and 6 bases, in that order; junction bases with no gene match: 13. CDR3 length equals 14 residues.

This rearrangement joins TRBV19 to TRBJ2-7; 9 positions match TRBD1. This CDR3 has 15 residues. Trimming at V came to 5 bases and at J to 7 bases, leaving 12 bases not matched to a gene. The germline CDR1 and CDR2 sequences are LNHDA and SQIVND (reference sequence). The CDR3 protein is CASSPGTGTVGEQYF. The CDR3 DNA is TGTGCCAGTAGTCCAGGGACAGGGACGGTCGGGGAGCAGTACTTC.

In DNA form, the CDR3 reads TGTGCCAGCAGAGGAAGAGGGGGCCGGGCTTACAATGAGCAGTTCTTC. Translation gives CASRGRGGRAYNEQFF. The chain couples TRBV28 to TRBJ2-1; TRBD1 matches 7 bases. Germline V CDR1 and CDR2: MDHEN, SYDVKM. V dropped 6 bases and J dropped 4; count of bases not matched to a gene: 12. The CDR3 length is 16 residues.

The rearrangement uses TRBV6-1 and TRBJ2-5, with 7 bases that match TRBD2. The CDR3 runs to 18 residues. V lost 4 bases and J lost 4; bases outside the gene matches: 18. Germline assignment: CDR1 MNHNS and CDR2 SASEGT. CDR3 nucleotides: TGTGCCAGCAGTGTTGGCCTAAAATGGGAGGGTCAGAGAGAGACCCAGTACTTC. Residues: CASSVGLKWEGQRETQYF.

The chain uses TRBV18 and TRBJ2-7; 15 nucleotides align to TRBD2. V was clipped by 6 bases and J by 3 bases; unmatched bases: 12. The germline V gene encodes CDR1 KGHSH and CDR2 LQKENI. The CDR3 has 18 amino acids. The CDR3 is CASSRGTSGGYDIYEQYF. The CDR3 region has the DNA TGTGCCAGCTCCCGAGGGACTAGCGGGGGGTATGACATCTACGAGCAGTACTTC.

The chain recombines TRBV2 with TRBJ2-1; TRBD2 matches 10 bases. The CDR3 runs 15 residues. Trimming at V came to 4 bases and at J to 10 bases, leaving 10 bases not matched to a gene. CDR1 is SNHLY, CDR2 FYNNEI, per germline. CDR3 nucleotides: TGTGCCAGCAGTGCCCTATTAGCGGGAGGATTAGAGCAGTTCTTC. Translation gives CASSALLAGGLEQFF. The full variable domain, rest sourced from reference TRBV2 and TRBJ2-1, is EPEVTQTPSHQVTQMGQEVILRCVPISNHLYFYWYRQILGQKVEFLVSFYNNEISEKSEIFDDQFSVERPDGSNFTLKIRSTKLEDSAMYFCASSALLAGGLEQFFGPGTRLTVL.

This clone has only a few counts. The chain joins TRBV6-5 to TRBJ1-5; D possibly corresponds to TRBD1 (5 bases). This CDR3 comprises 14 residues. Germline CDR1 and CDR2: MNHEY and SVGAGI. Between the trimmed V and J ends, which lost 2 bases and 4 bases, there was a span of 9 bases. Here the CDR3 DNA reads TGTGCCAGCAGTTACCACCAGGGAAATCAGCCCCAGCATTTT. Translating gives CASSYHQGNQPQHF.

The rearrangement uses TRBV5-4 and TRBJ1-1; D gene uncertain. Trimming pared 4 bases from V and 3 bases from J, leaving 19 bases between. The CDR3 runs to 16 residues. Germline values: CDR1 SGHNT, CDR2 YYREEE (reference sequence). This chain's CDR3 is CASSRGHGEAYTEAFF. The CDR3 nucleotides are TGTGCCAGCAGCCGTGGGCACGGGGAGGCGTACACTGAAGCTTTCTTT.

This clone was picked up one time. The chain employs TRBV16 and TRBJ2-5, with unresolved D. V was clipped by 4 bases and J by 2 bases, with 8 bases between them. CDR1 is KGHSY and CDR2 is FQNENV in the germline V gene. The CDR3 has 13 residues. The CDR3 region is CASSRNRQETQYF. The CDR3 DNA reads as TGTGCCAGCAGCCGTAACAGACAAGAGACCCAGTACTTC. Variable domain in full (rest from reference TRBV16 and TRBJ2-5): GEEVAQTPKHLVRGEGQKAKLYCAPIKGHSYVFWYQQVLKNEFKFLISFQNENVFDETGMPKERFSAKCLPNSPCSLEIQATKLEDSAVYFCASSRNRQETQYFGPGTRLLVL.

The DNA of the CDR3 is TGTGCCAGTAGGATCCTAGCGGGGGGAAATGAGCAGTTCTTC. It encodes CASRILAGGNEQFF. The V call is TRBV19, the J call TRBJ2-1; TRBD2 aligns across 11 bases. The CDR3 has 14 residues. The germline V gene encodes CDR1 LNHDA and CDR2 SQIVND (reference sequence). J lost 7 bases, V lost 6 bases, and 5 bases had no gene match. The entire variable domain, with the rest obtained from reference TRBV19 and TRBJ2-1, is as follows: DGGITQSPKYLFRKEGQNVTLSCEQNLNHDAMYWYRQDPGQGLRLIYYSQIVNDFQKGDIAEGYSVSREKKESFPLTVTSAQKNPTAFYLCASRILAGGNEQFFGPGTRLTVL.

The rearrangement uses TRBV2 and TRBJ1-1, with 8 bases aligning to TRBD1. This CDR3 contains 16 residues. V was clipped by 8 bases and J by 3 bases; unmatched bases: 14. Germline V CDR1 and CDR2: SNHLY, FYNNEI. CDR3 amino acids: CASHIPVQGEDTEAFF. CDR3 nucleotide sequence: TGTGCCAGCCACATCCCGGTACAGGGGGAGGACACTGAAGCTTTCTTT.

The chain uses TRBV7-8 and TRBJ1-2; TRBD1 matches at 8 bases. The CDR3 contains 16 residues. V was pared by 1 base and J by 6 bases, with 10 bases of the junction left unmatched. Per germline, CDR1 SGHVS and CDR2 FQNEAQ. The CDR3 region has the DNA TGTGCCAGCAGCTTAGGGGGTTCGCGGACAGGGCATGGCTACACCTTC. Translating it yields CASSLGGSRTGHGYTF.

The chain joins TRBV6-1 to TRBJ1-1; 8 bases align to TRBD1. Germline loops: CDR1 MNHNS, CDR2 SASEGT. The CDR3 is 14 amino acids. After removal of 3 bases from V and 5 bases from J, the junction contained 5 bases not matched to a gene. CDR3 coding DNA: TGTGCCAGCAGTGACCAACAGGGGGTAACTGAAGCTTTCTTT. Translated: CASSDQQGVTEAFF.

This rearrangement joins TRBV2 to TRBJ2-1; 9 bases align to TRBD1. Germline V gene lookup returns CDR1 SNHLY and CDR2 FYNNEI. Trimming at V came to 11 bases and at J to 6 bases, leaving 11 bases not matched to a gene. The CDR3 is 14 residues long. The CDR3 loop is CASGWTGASNEQFF. Written as DNA, the CDR3 is TGTGCCTCGGGCTGGACAGGGGCCTCCAATGAGCAGTTCTTC.

The chain couples TRBV5-1 to TRBJ2-1; 7 nucleotides line up with TRBD1. The junction had 3 bases not matched to a gene; V was cut back by 0 bases and J by 3 bases. The germline V gene has CDR1 SGHRS and CDR2 YFSETQ. This CDR3 region has 15 residues. The CDR3 sequence: CASSLGSGGYNEQFF. The CDR3 DNA sequence: TGCGCCAGCAGCTTGGGTTCAGGGGGCTACAATGAGCAGTTCTTC.

The chain joins TRBV28 to TRBJ1-1, with 10 positions matching TRBD1. Germline-derived CDR1 and CDR2 are MDHEN and SYDVKM. The CDR3 extends over 16 amino acids. Germline trimming cut 5 bases from V and 5 bases from J; bases unmatched to any gene: 11. Written as DNA, the CDR3 is TGTGCCAGCAGTCTACTGGGGGACAGGGGAAGGACTGAAGCTTTCTTT. Protein product: CASSLLGDRGRTEAFF.

The V gene is TRBV19, the J gene TRBJ1-2; the match to TRBD1 covers 9 bases. J lost 8 bases, V lost 5 bases, and 6 bases had no gene match. This CDR3 has 13 amino acids. The germline V gene has CDR1 LNHDA and CDR2 SQIVND (reference sequence). In DNA, the CDR3 is TGTGCCAGTAGTCTCCGGACAGGGGACGGCTACACCTTC. It translates to CASSLRTGDGYTF.

For this clone: One junction end does not reproduce the germline sequence, and a read error may be involved. The chain combines TRBV4-1 with TRBJ2-1, with 11 bases matching TRBD2. The CDR3 spans 13 residues. The germline V gene has CDR1 MGHRA and CDR2 YSYEKL. The CDR3 is CASSQEGGLAVLF. DNA of the CDR3: TGCGCCAGCAGCCAAGAGGGGGGACTAGCGGTCCTCTTC.

The rearrangement joins TRBV11-2 to TRBJ1-1; D is perhaps TRBD1 (6 bases). Germline values: CDR1 SGHAT, CDR2 FQNNGV. The CDR3 has 15 residues. The ends were cut back, 5 bases at V and 1 base at J, with 14 bases in the middle. Written as DNA, the CDR3 is TGTGCCAGCAGCCCCTCAGGACAGAGGAACACTGAAGCTTTCTTT. It codes for CASSPSGQRNTEAFF.

This chain joins TRBV19 and TRBJ2-1, with 13 bases fitting TRBD2. V shed 4 bases and J 4 bases; nucleotides not matched to a gene: 4. This CDR3 contains 16 residues. The germline gives CDR1 LNHDA, CDR2 SQIVND (reference sequence). CDR3 region: CASSRSTSGGYNEQFF. CDR3 DNA: TGTGCCAGTAGTAGGTCGACTAGCGGGGGGTACAATGAGCAGTTCTTC.

This chain joins TRBV3-1 (or the pseudogene TRBV3-2) and TRBJ2-7, with D perhaps TRBD2 (5 bases). The CDR3 runs 13 residues. Trimming removed 1 base from V and 4 bases from J, with 8 bases in between. Germline V gene lookup returns CDR1 LGHDT and CDR2 YNNKEL (reference sequence). The CDR3: CASSQGRGYEQYV. CDR3 nucleotides: TGTGCCAGCAGCCAAGGACGGGGATACGAGCAGTACGTC.

The CDR3 DNA sequence: TGTGCCAGCAGTTGGAGGGTAATCTCCTCTTATAATTCACCCCTCCACTTT. It translates to CASSWRVISSYNSPLHF. This chain uses TRBV28 with TRBJ1-6; D not resolved. Trimming pared 4 bases from V and 4 bases from J, leaving 17 bases between. This CDR3 is 17 amino acids long. The V gene's germline CDR1 is MDHEN and CDR2 SYDVKM.

This chain connects TRBV5-1 to TRBJ2-3, with TRBD2 matching 10 bases. J was trimmed by 7 bases and V by 3 bases; bases with no gene match: 17. This CDR3 has 18 amino acids. The germline CDR1 and CDR2 sequences are SGHRS and YFSETQ. CDR3 in amino acids: CASSSRPFSGGIDNTQYF. The CDR3 bases are TGCGCCAGCAGCTCGAGACCGTTTAGCGGGGGGATAGACAATACGCAGTATTTT.